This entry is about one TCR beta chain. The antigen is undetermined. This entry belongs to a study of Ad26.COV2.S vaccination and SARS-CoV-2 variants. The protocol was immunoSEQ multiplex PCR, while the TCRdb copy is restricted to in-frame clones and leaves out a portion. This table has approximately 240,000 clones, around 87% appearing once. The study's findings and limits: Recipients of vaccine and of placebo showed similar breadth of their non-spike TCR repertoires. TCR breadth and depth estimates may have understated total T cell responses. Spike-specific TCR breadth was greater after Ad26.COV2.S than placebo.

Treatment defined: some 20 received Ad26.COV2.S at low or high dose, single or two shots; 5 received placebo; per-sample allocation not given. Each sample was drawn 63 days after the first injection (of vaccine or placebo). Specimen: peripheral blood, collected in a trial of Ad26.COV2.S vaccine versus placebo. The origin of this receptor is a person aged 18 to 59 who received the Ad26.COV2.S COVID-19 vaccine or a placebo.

CDR3 amino acids: CASTPRTGAFYNEQFF. CDR3 DNA sequence: TGTGCCAGTACTCCCAGGACAGGGGCCTTCTACAATGAGCAGTTCTTC. The V and J genes are TRBV19 and TRBJ2-1; TRBD1 aligns across 9 bases. From germline, CDR1 is LNHDA and CDR2 SQIVND (reference sequence). The V gene end was trimmed by 7 bases and the J gene end by 3 bases; junction bases not matched to a gene: 10. The CDR3 has 16 residues.